This is a list of T cell receptor beta chains from one sample in a study of cytomegalovirus exposure and HLA in healthy donors. The table came from immunoSEQ multiplex PCR; TCRdb's copy has only in-frame clones and leaves some out. The sample yields fewer than 150,000 clones, 65% to 80% seen once. The sample comprised PBMCs. These receptors all stem from a man aged 40-49 years in good health and CMV-seropositive. Each CDR3 is given with its conserved first and last residue. The D gene is left open where the match is weak. Clone size is shown for a subset of rows, as once, few, many or a class of expanded clone.

clone_size	v_call	d_call	j_call	cdr3_aa	cdr3_nt
few	TRBV7-3	-	TRBJ2-3	CASSLWGPLGTDTQYF	TGTGCCAGCAGCTTATGGGGGCCTCTGGGAACAGATACGCAGTATTTT
-	TRBV4-1	-	TRBJ2-7	CASSLQGISSYEQYF	TGCGCCAGCAGCCTTCAGGGTATATCCTCCTACGAGCAGTACTTC
few	TRBV11-2	-	TRBJ2-2	CASSEWRTGELFF	TGTGCCAGCAGCGAGTGGCGGACCGGGGAGCTGTTTTTT
once	TRBV2	-	TRBJ1-3	CASRSTVNSGNTIYF	TGTGCCAGCAGGTCGACAGTTAACTCTGGAAACACCATATATTTT
-	TRBV9	-	TRBJ2-2	CASSPRAGVTGELFF	TGTGCCAGCAGCCCAAGGGCAGGGGTCACCGGGGAGCTGTTTTTT
-	TRBV7-8	TRBD2	TRBJ2-1	CASSLELAGVVNEQFF	TGTGCCAGCAGCTTAGAACTAGCGGGAGTGGTTAATGAGCAGTTCTTC
-	TRBV29-1	-	TRBJ1-3	CSGDSGNTIYF	TGCAGCGGCGACTCTGGAAACACCATATATTTT
-	TRBV19	-	TRBJ1-2	CASSIGPGQAFGYTF	TGTGCCAGTAGTATTGGCCCGGGACAAGCCTTTGGCTACACCTTC
-	TRBV12-5	-	TRBJ2-5	CASGSLPGLTQYF	TGTGCTAGTGGTTCGCTCCCAGGTTTGACCCAGTACTTC
few	TRBV11-1	-	TRBJ2-1	CASSSQGPRYNEQFF	TGTGCCAGCAGCTCACAGGGCCCCCGTTACAATGAGCAGTTCTTC
-	TRBV30	TRBD1	TRBJ1-6	CAWSAGQFNSPLHF	TGTGCCTGGAGTGCGGGACAGTTTAATTCACCCCTCCACTTT
-	TRBV5-4	TRBD2	TRBJ2-1	CASSFGLAGTYEQFF	TGTGCCAGCAGCTTCGGACTAGCGGGCACATATGAGCAGTTCTTC
once	TRBV18	-	TRBJ2-6	CASSPTGGTGANVLTF	TGTGCCAGCTCACCAACTGGGGGGACTGGGGCCAACGTCCTGACTTTC
-	TRBV10-2	-	TRBJ2-2	CASRESTQWGGRRNTGELFF	TGCGCCAGCAGAGAGTCAACACAGTGGGGGGGGCGAAGGAACACCGGGGAGCTGTTTTTT
few	TRBV7-9	-	TRBJ1-2	CASTKDSYGYTF	TGTGCCAGCACCAAAGACAGTTATGGCTACACCTTC